This TCR beta chain was documented in a study of OX40 agonist ivuxolimab in advanced cancers. Germline CDR1 is SGHVS and CDR2 is FQNEAQ. The CDR3 totals 19 residues. V lost 4 bases, J lost 4 bases, and 14 bases stayed unmatched. Concerning this clone: Its antigen is as yet unknown.

Assay used: immunoSEQ multiplex PCR; TCRdb lists only in-frame clones, some missing. The sample carries about 100,000 clones, around 90% recorded once. Study-wide results and limits: Among the lowest peripheral clonal expansion occurred in 0.1-3.0 mg/kg partial responders. CD4+ and CD8+ blood T cells expanded clonally by week 6 at 0.1 to 3.0 mg/kg.

This chain connects TRBV7-8 to TRBJ2-1, with TRBD2 identical over 12 bases. Source: CD4+ or CD8+ T cells sorted from blood, taken in a trial of the OX40 agonist ivuxolimab. This clonotype was obtained from an adult with an advanced solid tumor such as melanoma, head and neck, liver or kidney cancer. The CDR3 coding sequence is TGTGCCAGCAGCTCCGAAACTAGCGGGAGGCCGAATACATACAATGAGCAGTTCTTC. It is translated as CASSSETSGRPNTYNEQFF.